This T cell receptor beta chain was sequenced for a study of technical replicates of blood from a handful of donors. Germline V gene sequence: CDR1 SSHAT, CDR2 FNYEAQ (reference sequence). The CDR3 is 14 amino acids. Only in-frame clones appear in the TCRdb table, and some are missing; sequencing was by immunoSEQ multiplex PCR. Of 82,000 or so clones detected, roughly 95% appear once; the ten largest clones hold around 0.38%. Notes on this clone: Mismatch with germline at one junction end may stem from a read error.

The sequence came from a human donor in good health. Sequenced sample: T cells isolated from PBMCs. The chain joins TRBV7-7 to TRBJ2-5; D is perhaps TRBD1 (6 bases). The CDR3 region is CASSSPNRAGTQYF. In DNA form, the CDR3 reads TGTGCTAGCAGCTCCCCTAACAGGGCAGGGACCCAGTACTTC.